The sequence of this TCR beta chain was determined in a study of blood T cell repertoires in COVID-19. TCRdb's table, derived via immunoSEQ multiplex PCR, lists solely in-frame clones and lacks some. In the table there are around 170,000 clones, about four fifths of which are singletons. This CDR3 is built from 14 residues. Germline V gene data show CDR1 as KGHSH and CDR2 as LQKENI. Between the trimmed V and J ends, which lost 2 bases and 2 bases, there was a span of 9 bases. Sequencing used peripheral blood. This receptor was identified in a man aged 65 to 85 who had recovered from COVID-19. The chain carries TRBV18 and TRBJ1-2; D possibly corresponds to TRBD1 (6 bases). CDR3 sequence (DNA): TGTGCCAGCTCACCAGACAGGTTGAACTATGGCTACACCTTC. It codes for CASSPDRLNYGYTF.